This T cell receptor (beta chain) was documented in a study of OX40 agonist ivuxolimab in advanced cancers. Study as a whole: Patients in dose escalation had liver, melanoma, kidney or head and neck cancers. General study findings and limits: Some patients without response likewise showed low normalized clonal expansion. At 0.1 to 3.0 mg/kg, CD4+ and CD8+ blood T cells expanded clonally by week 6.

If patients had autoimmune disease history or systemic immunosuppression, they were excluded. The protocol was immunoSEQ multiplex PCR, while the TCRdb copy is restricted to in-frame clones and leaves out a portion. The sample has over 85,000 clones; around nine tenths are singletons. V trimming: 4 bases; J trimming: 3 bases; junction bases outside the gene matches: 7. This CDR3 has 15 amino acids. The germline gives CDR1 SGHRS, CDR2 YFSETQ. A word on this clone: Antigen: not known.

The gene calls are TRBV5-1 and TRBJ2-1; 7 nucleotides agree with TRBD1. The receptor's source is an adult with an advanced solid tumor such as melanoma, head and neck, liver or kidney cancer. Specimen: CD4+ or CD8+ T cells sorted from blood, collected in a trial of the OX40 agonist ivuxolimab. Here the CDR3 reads CASSPLGDSYNEQFF. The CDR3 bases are TGCGCCAGCAGCCCCCTGGGGGACAGCTACAATGAGCAGTTCTTC.